This TCR beta chain came from a study of T cell changes during pregnancy in multiple sclerosis (dated by TCRdb to between 2017 and 2020). Regarding the complete study: The study looked at changes in the T cell repertoire across pregnancy in women with multiple sclerosis.

The CDR1 and CDR2 encoded by the germline V gene are MNHNS and SASEGT. The CDR3 spans 16 residues, from the cysteine through the phenylalanine. The DNA shown is the 48-base CDR3, in frame from base 1. Trimming takes 1 base from V and 2 bases from J, and the germline ends sit 12 bases apart. With respect to this clone: The target of this receptor is not known. Base qualities are not at hand, and no much larger clone is one base apart.

Library method: the immunoSEQ multiplex PCR assay. TCRdb stores this immuneACCESS table with in-frame sequences only. Part of the clones is absent; in the studies checked, under half of the shortfall reflects unresolved V genes, and no reason is known for the rest. The sample table holds 75,000 to 100,000 clones, of which about 92% were seen once. The top ten clones comprise roughly 2.1% of the sample. Material: peripheral blood, obtained after pregnancy. The origin of this receptor is a female donor in good health, enrolled as a control in a pregnancy study. The rearrangement combines TRBV6-1 with TRBJ1-5, and perhaps TRBD1 as D gene, on 5 matching bases. For the CDR3, the sequence is CASSEVLGVGNQPQHF. In nucleotides, the sequence is TGTGCCAGCAGTGAAGTTTTAGGGGTCGGCAATCAGCCCCAGCATTTT.